The 14 T cell receptor beta chains below come from one sample, sequenced in a study of metastatic and nonmetastatic thyroid tumors. Patients underwent thyroid surgery, and none had received any treatment before it. TCRdb reanalyzed the PCR reads via MiXCR. The data hold about 23,000 clones, with just over 20% observed a single time. Sequenced input: blood. The receptors were sampled from a female donor with papillary thyroid cancer or a benign thyroid nodule (not recorded which). Some clones in this sample may be carry-over from other donors' samples.

This clone has at least ten counts. The chain combines TRBV9 with TRBJ2-7; D perhaps matches TRBD1 (7 bases). Germline lookup yields CDR1 SGDLS and CDR2 YYNGEE. The CDR3 consists of 15 residues. V lost 4 bases to trimming and J lost 2 bases, with 16 bases between them. The DNA of the CDR3 is TGTGCCAGCAGCCCGCTTCCCAGGGGGGCCTACGAGCAGTACTTC. Amino acids: CASSPLPRGAYEQYF.

This clone has a count of ten or more. The V and J genes are TRBV20-1 and TRBJ1-2; TRBD1 agrees at 9 bases. The CDR3 length is 15 residues. The V segment lost 3 bases and the J segment 4 bases; nucleotides outside the gene matches: 9. Germline V gives CDR1 DFQATT, CDR2 SNEGSKA (reference sequence). CDR3 loop: CSARRTGGLSYGYTF. In nucleotides, the CDR3 is TGCAGTGCTAGGAGAACAGGGGGCCTCAGCTATGGCTACACCTTC.

In regard to this clone: An end of the junction does not agree with germline; a read error may underlie this. This chain links TRBV6-1 with TRBJ2-7; 8 nucleotides agree with TRBD1. This CDR3 has 14 residues. The germline gives CDR1 MNHNS, CDR2 SASEGT. The CDR3 nucleotides are TGTGCCAGCAGGAGGGGACAGGCGGCCTACGAGCATTACTTC. Residues: CASRRGQAAYEHYF.

This clone was observed at least ten times. The chain has TRBV12-5 and TRBJ2-2; D is undetermined. The V gene's germline CDR1 is LGHNT and CDR2 FRNRAP. V lost 7 bases to trimming and J lost 0 bases, with 21 bases between them. The CDR3 covers 18 residues. CDR3 nucleotide sequence: TGTGCTAGTGCCGCAGATCAATGGGGTAGCACGAACACCGGGGAGCTGTTTTTT. Amino acid sequence: CASAADQWGSTNTGELFF.

This clone was seen repeatedly, ten times or more. The chain uses TRBV28 and TRBJ2-1; no firm D call. Deletions cut 2 bases from V and 12 bases from J, with 17 bases between. The CDR3 has 14 residues. Germline V gene data show CDR1 as MDHEN and CDR2 as SYDVKM. Written as DNA, the CDR3 is TGTGCCAGCAGTTTAACGGCAAGGGATGGGTCGCAGTTCTTC. Translating it yields CASSLTARDGSQFF.

This clone has at least ten counts. This chain links TRBV5-1 with TRBJ2-7; 8 bases map to TRBD1. The CDR3 runs 14 residues. J was trimmed by 4 bases and V by 4 bases; bases with no gene match: 7. From germline, CDR1 is SGHRS and CDR2 YFSETQ. The CDR3 nucleotides are TGCGCCAGCAGCCTGGGACAGGTGGTTTACGAGCAGTACTTC. Translated, it gives CASSLGQVVYEQYF.

This clone was recorded many times. CDR3 bases: TGTGCCAGCAGCACAGGAAGGGGGCTTAACACTGAAGCTTTCTTT. Residues: CASSTGRGLNTEAFF. The V gene is TRBV13, the J gene TRBJ1-1; 7 bases line up with TRBD1. The CDR3 spans 15 residues. Germline V gene data show CDR1 as PRHDT and CDR2 as FYEKMQ (reference sequence). Losses at the gene ends were 5 bases for V and 2 bases for J; bases not matched to a gene: 8.

In its sample, this clone was seen a few times. The gene calls are TRBV28 and TRBJ1-5; the D is unclear. Trimming took off 3 bases at V and 6 bases at J, with 18 bases between the two ends. CDR3 size: 16 residues. CDR1 and CDR2 (germline): MDHEN, SYDVKM. CDR3 amino acids: CASSLGLGPEGQPQHF. CDR3 sequence (DNA): TGTGCCAGCAGTTTGGGGTTAGGGCCCGAGGGTCAGCCCCAGCATTTT.

This clone was recorded a few times. V and J are TRBV28 and TRBJ1-6, with a possible D match to TRBD1 (5 bases). Germline lookup yields CDR1 MDHEN and CDR2 SYDVKM. The CDR3 has 15 residues. Between the trimmed V and J ends, which lost 8 bases and 2 bases, there was a span of 13 bases. CDR3 DNA sequence: TGTGCCAGCGGATCGGGGGAGACCTATAATTCACCCCTCCACTTT. The encoded protein is CASGSGETYNSPLHF.

This clone was observed many times. The chain recombines TRBV7-9 with TRBJ1-3, with D unresolved. This CDR3 has 13 amino acids. The germline CDR1 and CDR2 sequences are SEHNR and FQNEAQ (reference sequence). Deletions cut 10 bases from V and 4 bases from J, with 14 bases between. The CDR3 loop reads CATPKGSGNTIYF. Here the CDR3 DNA reads TGTGCCACCCCAAAGGGATCCGGAAACACCATATATTTT.

The CDR3 DNA is TGTGCCAGCAGCCGAACCCTACGGGTGGGGATACCCTACGAGCAGTACTTC. Protein product: CASSRTLRVGIPYEQYF. V usage is TRBV13 and J usage is TRBJ2-7, with D hard to call. Germline assignment: CDR1 PRHDT and CDR2 FYEKMQ (reference sequence). Trimming shortened V by 5 bases and J by 2 bases, and 22 bases separated the two germline ends. The CDR3 totals 17 residues.

The chain recombines TRBV11-2 with TRBJ2-6, with 7 bases that match TRBD1. Germline CDR1 reads SGHAT; CDR2 reads FQNNGV. The CDR3 length is 18 residues. Trimming removed 0 bases from V and 0 bases from J; junction bases left unmatched: 5. CDR3 region: CASSLEDRLSSGANVLTF. CDR3 DNA: TGTGCCAGCAGCTTAGAGGACAGGCTTAGCTCTGGGGCCAACGTCCTGACTTTC.

This clone was detected ten times or more. This sequence joins TRBV10-2 and TRBJ2-1; 12 nucleotides agree with TRBD2. V shed 8 bases, J shed 8 bases, and the junction held 10 bases outside the gene matches. Germline V gives CDR1 WSHSY, CDR2 SAAADI. The CDR3 runs 15 residues. Written as DNA, the CDR3 is TGCGCCAGCTCGTCGACTAGCGGGAGTTTGGATGAGCAGTTCTTC. It translates to CASSSTSGSLDEQFF.

This clone was seen repeatedly, ten times or more. This chain uses TRBV16 with TRBJ1-2; D perhaps matches TRBD1 (5 bases). The CDR3 runs 12 residues. V was cut by 2 bases and J by 4 bases, with 5 bases left in between. CDR1 and CDR2 from the germline V gene are KGHSY and FQNENV. For the CDR3, the DNA is TGTGCCAGCAGCCAAGACAGCTATGGCTACACCTTC. As protein: CASSQDSYGYTF.